Below, 25 T cell receptor beta chains from the same sample are listed, as sequenced in a study of OX40 agonist ivuxolimab in advanced cancers. Clones were sequenced by immunoSEQ multiplex PCR, and TCRdb holds only the in-frame ones, with some missing. The repertoire has some 13,000 clones, roughly 80% of them found once; the top ten carry 32%. Specimen: CD4+ or CD8+ T cells sorted from blood, collected in a trial of the OX40 agonist ivuxolimab. The origin of the receptors is an adult with an advanced solid tumor such as melanoma, head and neck, liver or kidney cancer.

This chain connects TRBV2 to TRBJ2-7, with TRBD2 matching over 13 bases. The V and J ends lost 6 bases and 4 bases, in that order; junction bases with no gene match: 6. The CDR3 extends over 15 amino acids. The germline V gene has CDR1 SNHLY and CDR2 FYNNEI. CDR3 nucleotides: TGTGCCAGCAGGGCTGGGACTAGCGGGATATACGAGCAGTACTTC. Translated, it gives CASRAGTSGIYEQYF.

The chain links TRBV28 to TRBJ1-1; D may be TRBD1 (5 bases). Germline loops: CDR1 MDHEN, CDR2 SYDVKM. V shed 5 bases and J shed 4 bases, with 17 bases lying between them. The CDR3 runs 15 residues. This CDR3 is CASSEVGTQGTEAFF. The DNA for the CDR3 is TGTGCCAGCAGTGAGGTAGGGACCCAGGGCACTGAAGCTTTCTTT.

This clone was counted between two and nine times. The J gene is TRBJ2-3, the V gene TRBV7-9; weak D call: TRBD2 (6 bases). The germline gives CDR1 SEHNR, CDR2 FQNEAQ (reference sequence). The germline V and J ends were trimmed by 9 bases and 2 bases, with 15 bases remaining between them. CDR3 length: 14 amino acids. For the CDR3, the DNA is TGTGCCAGAGGGCCTGGCGGGGCCACAGATACGCAGTATTTT. Translated, it gives CARGPGGATDTQYF.

The chain has TRBV7-9 and TRBJ2-7; 8 bases are shared with TRBD2. CDR1 SEHNR and CDR2 FQNEAQ come from the germline V gene (reference sequence). CDR3 length: 14 amino acids. Trimming took 5 bases from V and 2 from J; bases not matched to a gene: 5. CDR3 coding DNA: TGTGCCAGCAGCCGGGGACTAGAACCCTACGAGCAGTACTTC. Its translation is CASSRGLEPYEQYF.

The chain couples TRBV27 to TRBJ2-7, with D perhaps TRBD1 (5 bases). Trimming left V 2 bases short and J 3 bases short, with 20 bases between. Looked up from germline, CDR1 is MNHEY and CDR2 is SMNVEV (reference sequence). The CDR3 extends over 17 amino acids. For the CDR3, the DNA is TGTGCCAGCAGTTTAATTTCGGTCACTGGGGCCCTCTACGAGCAGTACTTC. This encodes CASSLISVTGALYEQYF.

The chain employs TRBV27 and TRBJ2-3; 9 bases match TRBD2. Germline-derived CDR1 and CDR2 are MNHEY and SMNVEV (reference sequence). J gave up 3 bases and V 4 bases, and 8 bases lay outside the gene matches. CDR3 length equals 16 residues. The CDR3 nucleotides are TGTGCCAGCAGTTCCCGCGGAGCGGGAGGAACAGATACGCAGTATTTT. As protein: CASSSRGAGGTDTQYF.

The chain recombines TRBV11-2 with TRBJ2-5; D is undetermined. Germline V gives CDR1 SGHAT, CDR2 FQNNGV. V was shortened by 1 base and J by 2 bases, with 11 bases between the two germline ends. There are 15 residues in the CDR3. The CDR3 region has the DNA TGTGCCAGCAGCTTAGCGGAAATGACTCAAGAGACCCAGTACTTC. Residues: CASSLAEMTQETQYF.

The chain combines TRBV5-1 with TRBJ2-1, with D unclear. V was cut by 2 bases and J by 0 bases, with 9 bases left in between. The CDR3 consists of 15 residues. Per germline, CDR1 SGHRS and CDR2 YFSETQ. CDR3 residues: CASSFELSSYNEQFF. In DNA, the CDR3 is TGCGCCAGCAGCTTCGAGTTGAGCTCCTACAATGAGCAGTTCTTC.

This clone was observed once. The rearrangement uses TRBV7-8 and TRBJ1-5, with 7 bases that match TRBD1. There are 16 residues in the CDR3. The V and J ends lost 6 bases and 3 bases, in that order; junction bases with no gene match: 11. CDR1 SGHVS and CDR2 FQNEAQ come from the germline V gene. CDR3 sequence (DNA): TGTGCCAGCAGTTCCTGGGGACAGACCTACAATCAGCCCCAGCATTTT. This sequence encodes CASSSWGQTYNQPQHF.

The chain couples TRBV4-1 to TRBJ2-3; D is unclear. V was trimmed by 0 bases and J by 2 bases, leaving 12 bases between them. The CDR3 extends over 16 amino acids. Germline V gives CDR1 MGHRA, CDR2 YSYEKL. CDR3 loop: CASSQDWVGYTDTQYF. The CDR3, as DNA: TGCGCCAGCAGCCAAGATTGGGTAGGGTACACAGATACGCAGTATTTT.

The V gene is TRBV9, the J gene TRBJ2-1, with 9 bases matching TRBD2. The CDR3 covers 16 residues. Germline trimming cut 0 bases from V and 3 bases from J; bases unmatched to any gene: 4. Germline loops: CDR1 SGDLS, CDR2 YYNGEE. The CDR3 loop reads CASSVVASGVYNEQFF. The DNA for the CDR3 is TGTGCCAGCAGCGTAGTGGCTAGCGGGGTCTACAATGAGCAGTTCTTC.

DNA for the CDR3: TGTGCCAGCAGCTTAGAGCTAGACCCAAGGGAGCAGTTCTTC. It encodes CASSLELDPREQFF. The rearrangement uses TRBV11-2 and TRBJ2-1; D unresolved. The length of the CDR3 is 14 residues. Trimming stripped 0 bases from V and 10 bases from J, with 13 bases between. Germline V lookup: CDR1 SGHAT, CDR2 FQNNGV.

CDR3 residues: CASSPTGNEDEAFF. DNA for the CDR3: TGTGCCAGCAGCCCGACAGGGAATGAAGATGAAGCTTTCTTT. The gene calls are TRBV6-1 and TRBJ1-1; 7 nucleotides line up with TRBD1. In germline, CDR1 is MNHNS, CDR2 SASEGT. V lost 6 bases, J lost 7 bases, and 11 bases stayed unmatched. This CDR3 is built from 14 residues.

This clone was recorded once. This chain links TRBV10-3 with TRBJ2-3, with 10 bases fitting TRBD1. Trimming at V came to 3 bases and at J to 5 bases, leaving 2 bases not matched to a gene. The CDR3 length is 14 residues. The germline V gene encodes CDR1 ENHRY and CDR2 SYGVKD. CDR3 sequence (DNA): TGTGCCATCAGTGACGGACAGGGGGGAGATACGCAGTATTTT. Protein product: CAISDGQGGDTQYF.

The chain links TRBV5-1 to TRBJ2-1; D is unclear. There are 15 residues in the CDR3. The germline V and J ends were trimmed by 0 bases and 0 bases, with 7 bases remaining between them. In germline, CDR1 is SGHRS, CDR2 YFSETQ. CDR3 coding DNA: TGCGCCAGCAGCTTGGCCCCGAGCTCCTACAATGAGCAGTTCTTC. This gives the protein CASSLAPSSYNEQFF. Supplemented by reference TRBV5-1 and TRBJ2-1, the full variable domain reads KAGVTQTPRYLIKTRGQQVTLSCSPISGHRSVSWYQQTPGQGLQFLFEYFSETQRNKGNFPGRFSGRQFSNSRSEMNVSTLELGDSALYLCASSLAPSSYNEQFFGPGTRLTVL.

The chain couples TRBV4-2 to TRBJ2-7, with 8 bases aligning to TRBD2. Per the germline V gene, CDR1 is LGHNA and CDR2 is YNFKEQ. J was trimmed by 2 bases and V by 5 bases; bases with no gene match: 11. This CDR3 is built from 16 residues. The CDR3 spells CASSIFAGGSAYEQYF. The CDR3 DNA sequence: TGTGCCAGCAGCATCTTTGCGGGAGGTAGCGCCTACGAGCAGTACTTC.

The chain carries TRBV6-1 and TRBJ1-3; D possibly corresponds to TRBD1 (6 bases). The CDR3 consists of 16 residues. Germline V lookup: CDR1 MNHNS, CDR2 SASEGT. V shed 3 bases and J shed 3 bases, with 15 bases lying between them. CDR3 sequence: CASSEKIRGLGNTIYF. In nucleotides, the CDR3 is TGTGCCAGCAGTGAGAAGATCAGGGGCCTTGGAAACACCATATATTTT.

The chain carries TRBV27 and TRBJ2-3, with 9 bases that match TRBD2. CDR3 length: 16 residues. Germline CDR1 MNHEY, CDR2 SMNVEV (reference sequence). V lost 5 bases and J lost 6; bases outside the gene matches: 12. The CDR3 DNA reads TGTGCCAGCAGTCCCCTGGGTAGCGGGAGTTTTGATACGCAGTATTTT. Its protein product is CASSPLGSGSFDTQYF.

This rearrangement joins TRBV5-4 to TRBJ2-5; TRBD2 aligns across 7 bases. The CDR3 totals 16 residues. V gave up 4 bases and J gave up 2 bases; unmatched junction bases: 11. Germline values: CDR1 SGHNT, CDR2 YYREEE (reference sequence). The CDR3 loop is CASSDSWGGIQETQYF. DNA of the CDR3: TGTGCCAGCAGCGACTCTTGGGGGGGAATACAAGAGACCCAGTACTTC.

This sequence joins TRBV27 and TRBJ2-2, with TRBD2 matching 14 bases. Germline CDR1 is MNHEY and CDR2 is SMNVEV (reference sequence). The CDR3 is 16 residues long. V lost 6 bases, J lost 5 bases, and 5 bases stayed unmatched. The CDR3 is CASRGLAGAWTGELFF. The CDR3 DNA follows: TGTGCCAGCAGGGGACTAGCGGGAGCCTGGACCGGGGAGCTGTTTTTT.

The chain combines TRBV28 with TRBJ1-4; D not certain. CDR1 is MDHEN, CDR2 SYDVKM, per germline. V was pared by 8 bases and J by 6 bases, with 10 bases between. This CDR3 spans 12 amino acids. The CDR3 coding sequence is TGTGCCAGCCGGACGGGGTATGAAAAACTGTTTTTT. As protein: CASRTGYEKLFF.

This chain links TRBV4-3 with TRBJ2-1; D might be TRBD1 or TRBD2, each matching 5 bases. The CDR3 has 15 amino acids. Germline V gene sequence: CDR1 LGHNA, CDR2 YSLEER. Trimming pared 3 bases from V and 7 bases from J, leaving 16 bases between. The CDR3 region is CASSQLLVGHNEQFF. The DNA of the CDR3 is TGCGCCAGCAGCCAGCTACTAGTGGGGCATAATGAGCAGTTCTTC.

J is TRBJ2-2 and V is TRBV19, with TRBD1 matching over 10 bases. The germline gives CDR1 LNHDA, CDR2 SQIVND (reference sequence). V was clipped by 11 bases and J by 6 bases; unmatched bases: 6. The CDR3 has 13 amino acids. The DNA of the CDR3 is TGTGCCTCCATGGACAGGGGGGCCGGGGAGCTGTTTTTT. Encoded protein: CASMDRGAGELFF.

The V gene is TRBV2, the J gene TRBJ2-1; weak D call: TRBD2 (6 bases). V was cut by 10 bases and J by 0 bases, with 16 bases left in between. This CDR3 contains 15 residues. Germline CDR1 is SNHLY and CDR2 is FYNNEI. CDR3 protein: CAILAASASYNEQFF. CDR3 bases: TGTGCCATCCTAGCTGCTAGCGCCTCCTACAATGAGCAGTTCTTC.

The CDR3 loop is CASSSGTSERYAKYF. As DNA, the CDR3 is TGTGCCAGCAGTTCCGGGACTAGCGAAAGATACGCTAAGTATTTT. V is TRBV6-5 and J is TRBJ2-3; TRBD2 aligns across 10 bases. This CDR3 is 15 amino acids long. Germline-derived CDR1 and CDR2 are MNHEY and SVGAGI. The J segment lost 13 bases and the V segment lost 4 bases, leaving 14 bases of the junction unmatched.